A single sample gave rise to the 6 T cell receptor beta chains below, sequenced in a study of OX40 agonist ivuxolimab in advanced cancers. Generated by immunoSEQ multiplex PCR, the TCRdb table keeps only in-frame clones and is missing some. Seen here are about 100,000 clones, about nine tenths observed once, and the top ten hold 0.31%. Material: CD4+ or CD8+ T cells sorted from blood, obtained in a trial of the OX40 agonist ivuxolimab. These TCRs come from an adult with an advanced solid tumor such as melanoma, head and neck, liver or kidney cancer.

The chain combines TRBV5-1 with TRBJ2-3; D unclear. The CDR3 runs to 14 residues. Germline V gene data show CDR1 as SGHRS and CDR2 as YFSETQ. The V end lost 2 bases, the J end lost 2 bases, and 9 bases lay between the germline ends. CDR3 bases: TGCGCCAGCAGCTTTAGTGGTTCCACAGATACGCAGTATTTT. Protein product: CASSFSGSTDTQYF.

This sequence joins TRBV28 and TRBJ2-7; weak D call: TRBD1 (6 bases). The germline V gene encodes CDR1 MDHEN and CDR2 SYDVKM. There are 13 residues in the CDR3. V lost 5 bases, J lost 5 bases, and 13 bases lay in between. The CDR3 loop reads CASSPTGGNEQYF. CDR3 DNA sequence: TGTGCCAGCAGTCCGACAGGTGGCAACGAGCAGTACTTC.

The chain employs TRBV27 and TRBJ2-2, with 8 positions matching TRBD2. The junction had 13 bases not matched to a gene; V was cut back by 5 bases and J by 2 bases. The CDR3 spans 18 residues. CDR1 is MNHEY, CDR2 SMNVEV, per germline (reference sequence). CDR3 in amino acids: CASSRQIGLAVNTGELFF. CDR3 nucleotide sequence: TGTGCCAGCAGTAGGCAGATCGGACTAGCAGTAAACACCGGGGAGCTGTTTTTT.

V is TRBV5-6 and J is TRBJ1-4; 7 bases fit TRBD1. From germline, CDR1 is SGHDT and CDR2 YYEEEE. There are 15 residues in the CDR3. After removal of 2 bases from V and 4 bases from J, the junction contained 5 bases not matched to a gene. The CDR3 here is CASSFWDSRNEKLFF. The DNA for the CDR3 is TGTGCCAGCAGCTTTTGGGACAGCCGTAATGAAAAACTGTTTTTT.

This clone has just one count. The CDR3 DNA follows: TGTGCCAGAACAGCATCCGTGGGCAGGGGCGATGGCTACACCTTC. Translated: CARTASVGRGDGYTF. V usage is TRBV9 and J usage is TRBJ1-2; weak D call: TRBD1 (6 bases). Looked up from germline, CDR1 is SGDLS and CDR2 is YYNGEE. V was shortened by 8 bases and J by 6 bases, with 23 bases between the two germline ends. This CDR3 contains 15 residues.

The chain links TRBV28 to TRBJ1-2; 7 positions match TRBD1. The CDR3 is 14 amino acids. Germline V gene lookup returns CDR1 MDHEN and CDR2 SYDVKM. The V segment lost 6 bases and the J segment 3 bases; nucleotides outside the gene matches: 7. The CDR3 DNA is TGTGCCAGCAGGAGACAGGGTATTGACTATGGCTACACCTTC. Amino acids: CASRRQGIDYGYTF.